One and the same sample provided the 27 T cell receptor beta chains below, sequenced in a study of response to subunit inactivated influenza vaccine. From the RT-PCR reads, TCRdb called clonotypes with MiXCR, one entry per CDR3 protein. The table includes about 800,000 distinct CDR3 sequences, less than 25% detected once. Specimen: PBMCs from blood, collected more than 4 days after vaccination. The receptors derive from a man aged 45-65 years who received an inactivated influenza vaccine.

There are a few counts of this clonotype. The chain carries TRBV10-3 and TRBJ2-2; the D is unclear. Looked up from germline, CDR1 is ENHRY and CDR2 is SYGVKD. CDR3 length: 15 residues. Trimming removed 7 bases from V and 2 bases from J, with 14 bases in between. The CDR3 DNA reads TGTGCCATCAAGTATGGCGGAGCTAACACCGGGGAGCTGTTTTTT. This codes for CAIKYGGANTGELFF.

The chain combines TRBV12-3 or TRBV12-4 with TRBJ1-5; 7 nucleotides match TRBD1. Trimming cost V 5 bases and J 7 bases; bases outside gene matches: 8. This CDR3 is 14 amino acids long. Written as DNA, the CDR3 is TGTGCCAGCAGTCCCCGACAGGGAGTGCAGCCCCAGCATTTT. Translating gives CASSPRQGVQPQHF.

J is TRBJ2-3 and V is TRBV5-4; 8 bases are shared with TRBD1. The CDR3 length is 14 residues. CDR1 is SGHNT, CDR2 YYREEE, per germline (reference sequence). Germline trimming cut 4 bases from V and 3 bases from J; bases unmatched to any gene: 4. The CDR3 region has the DNA TGTGCCAGCAGCCGGACAGGGCATACAGATACGCAGTATTTT. Its protein product is CASSRTGHTDTQYF.

The chain uses TRBV5-1 and TRBJ2-5, with TRBD1 matching 8 bases. Germline V gene sequence: CDR1 SGHRS, CDR2 YFSETQ. The CDR3 consists of 15 residues. J was trimmed by 1 base and V by 0 bases; bases with no gene match: 2. For the CDR3, the DNA is TGCGCCAGCAGCTTGGTCCAGGGGGCCCAAGAGACCCAGTACTTC. Its translation is CASSLVQGAQETQYF. Together with reference TRBV5-1 and TRBJ2-5, the CDR3 gives the full variable domain: KAGVTQTPRYLIKTRGQQVTLSCSPISGHRSVSWYQQTPGQGLQFLFEYFSETQRNKGNFPGRFSGRQFSNSRSEMNVSTLELGDSALYLCASSLVQGAQETQYFGPGTRLLVL.

This chain links TRBV6-1 with TRBJ2-1, with TRBD1 as a possible D gene (7 bases). The CDR3 sequence is 19 residues long. The germline V gene has CDR1 MNHNS and CDR2 SASEGT. V gave up 5 bases and J gave up 9 bases, with 32 bases separating them. CDR3 region: CASSTPLDRAGPRKSEQFF. In nucleotides, the CDR3 is TGTGCCAGCAGTACCCCTCTAGACAGGGCGGGACCCAGGAAAAGTGAGCAGTTCTTC.

The rearrangement uses TRBV5-1 and TRBJ2-7; D possibly corresponds to TRBD2 (5 bases). CDR1 and CDR2 (germline): SGHRS, YFSETQ. CDR3 size: 16 residues. V was pared by 0 bases and J by 3 bases, with 16 bases between. As DNA, the CDR3 is TGCGCCAGCAGCTTGGGGGGTCGGAGCGGAATCTACGAGCAGTACTTC. It codes for CASSLGGRSGIYEQYF.

The chain carries TRBV7-8 and TRBJ2-5; TRBD1 aligns across 7 bases. V shed 5 bases, J shed 5 bases, and the junction held 8 bases outside the gene matches. Germline CDR1 reads SGHVS; CDR2 reads FQNEAQ. The CDR3 extends over 14 amino acids. CDR3 coding DNA: TGTGCCAGCAGCACAGGGGTAGGAGGCGAGACCCAGTACTTC. The encoded protein is CASSTGVGGETQYF.

The V and J genes are TRBV20-1 and TRBJ1-2; 9 bases map to TRBD1. This CDR3 contains 13 residues. Germline CDR1 reads DFQATT; CDR2 reads SNEGSKA (reference sequence). V trimming: 6 bases; J trimming: 8 bases; junction bases outside the gene matches: 10. Here the CDR3 DNA reads TGCAGTGCACCGGGACAGGGATTGGGGGGCTACACCTTC. This gives the protein CSAPGQGLGGYTF.

V usage is TRBV7-9 and J usage is TRBJ2-3; 11 bases are shared with TRBD2. Trimming removed 5 bases from V and 8 bases from J; junction bases left unmatched: 15. Germline CDR1 and CDR2: SEHNR and FQNEAQ (reference sequence). The CDR3 is 17 residues long. As DNA, the CDR3 is TGTGCCAGCAGCCCTGCATCGTTAGCGGGGGGGCTCGGTACGCAGTATTTT. Translated: CASSPASLAGGLGTQYF.

This clonotype was found a few times. For the CDR3, the DNA is TGTGCCAGCGTATCCGGGACAGGGGGCAGGGAGCAGTACTTC. Amino acids: CASVSGTGGREQYF. J is TRBJ2-7 and V is TRBV7-9; 12 nucleotides align to TRBD1. With V trimmed by 8 bases and J by 7 bases, 9 bases remained unmatched. The length of the CDR3 is 14 residues. Germline-derived CDR1 and CDR2 are SEHNR and FQNEAQ (reference sequence).

V is TRBV4-2 and J is TRBJ2-1, with TRBD2 matching 8 bases. The CDR3 is 13 residues long. Germline V CDR1 and CDR2: LGHNA, YNFKEQ. The V segment lost 9 bases and the J segment 8 bases; nucleotides outside the gene matches: 9. CDR3 nucleotide sequence: TGTGCCAGTAGCGGGGAACGGGGCGATGAGCAGTTCTTC. Translated, it gives CASSGERGDEQFF.

In its sample, this clonotype was seen a few times. The chain has TRBV4-1 and TRBJ1-2; D possibly corresponds to TRBD1 (5 bases). The ends were cut back, 3 bases at V and 3 bases at J, with 14 bases in the middle. From germline, CDR1 is MGHRA and CDR2 YSYEKL. The CDR3 totals 15 residues. The CDR3 DNA is TGCGCCAGCAGCCACCGCAGTACCAGGGACTATGGCTACACCTTC. Translated: CASSHRSTRDYGYTF.

This clonotype was seen only a few times. The chain carries TRBV7-2 and TRBJ2-2; D is possibly TRBD2 (5 bases). V shed 5 bases and J shed 2 bases, with 18 bases lying between them. This CDR3 region has 17 residues. Per germline, CDR1 SGHTA and CDR2 FQGNSA. DNA for the CDR3: TGTGCCAGCAGCCCGAGGGTCTTCAGACTAAACACCGGGGAGCTGTTTTTT. Protein sequence: CASSPRVFRLNTGELFF.

This clonotype was picked up a small number of times. The chain links TRBV20-1 to TRBJ2-4; 7 nucleotides agree with TRBD2. Per the germline V gene, CDR1 is DFQATT and CDR2 is SNEGSKA (reference sequence). There are 13 residues in the CDR3. V dropped 6 bases and J dropped 5; count of bases not matched to a gene: 7. The CDR3 spells CSAARDYQNIQYF. DNA for the CDR3: TGCAGTGCCGCCCGGGACTACCAAAACATTCAGTACTTC.

On this clonotype: At one of its ends the junction is not consistent with the germline gene, which may arise from a read error. The chain recombines TRBV3-1 with TRBJ2-3; 7 bases agree with TRBD1. Germline CDR1 reads LGHDT; CDR2 reads YNNKEL (reference sequence). This CDR3 region has 12 residues. CDR3 loop: CASSQGQGFYCF. For the CDR3, the DNA is TGTGCCAGCAGCCAAGGACAGGGTTTTTATTGTTTT.

There are many counts of this clonotype. This sequence joins TRBV4-3 and TRBJ2-7; 9 nucleotides match TRBD1. CDR1 and CDR2 (germline): LGHNA, YSLEER. The CDR3 runs to 16 residues. J was trimmed by 5 bases and V by 4 bases; bases with no gene match: 12. The CDR3 DNA reads TGCGCCAGCAGCCCCTACGGACAGGGGAGGTTGGACGAGCAGTACTTC. Its translation: CASSPYGQGRLDEQYF.

V is TRBV28 and J is TRBJ1-4; 7 bases match TRBD1. Germline V gives CDR1 MDHEN, CDR2 SYDVKM. The CDR3 runs 15 residues. V dropped 6 bases and J dropped 14; count of bases not matched to a gene: 18. This CDR3 reads CASSSNTGARGSLFF. The CDR3, as DNA: TGTGCCAGCAGCAGTAATACAGGGGCCCGGGGTAGCCTGTTTTTT.

This chain uses TRBV21-1 with TRBJ1-2. TRBV21-1 is described as a pseudogene. The CDR3 is 15 residues long. For the CDR3, the DNA is TGTGCCAGCAGCCCGGGACGTAGCCCTATGGAGGGCTACACCTTC. Translating gives CASSPGRSPMEGYTF.

This clonotype was observed a single time. V is TRBV18 and J is TRBJ2-7, with D tentatively TRBD1 or TRBD2 (5 bases each). V was pared by 3 bases and J by 7 bases, with 13 bases between. The CDR3 loop spans 13 amino acids. The germline gives CDR1 KGHSH, CDR2 LQKENI. The CDR3 DNA follows: TGTGCCAGCTCACCGTCCGGGACGAGTGAGCAGTACTTC. Its protein product is CASSPSGTSEQYF.

This clonotype was counted ten times or more. This chain connects TRBV29-1 to TRBJ2-1; no reliable D call. This CDR3 has 13 residues. The germline V and J ends were trimmed by 7 bases and 3 bases, with 13 bases remaining between them. Germline-derived CDR1 and CDR2 are SQVTM and ANQGSEA. CDR3 protein: CSGAGHDYNEQFF. The CDR3 DNA sequence: TGCAGCGGGGCTGGGCACGACTACAATGAGCAGTTCTTC.

The chain recombines TRBV27 with TRBJ2-3, with TRBD2 matching 7 bases. Germline CDR1 is MNHEY and CDR2 is SMNVEV (reference sequence). The CDR3 covers 15 residues. The junction had 4 bases not matched to a gene; V was cut back by 2 bases and J by 2 bases. The CDR3 here is CASSLELADTDTQYF. DNA of the CDR3: TGTGCCAGCAGTTTAGAGCTAGCGGACACAGATACGCAGTATTTT.

Turning to this clonotype: This sequence may be a read error, since a much larger clone differs from it by one base. The chain carries TRBV10-3 and TRBJ2-1; perhaps TRBD2 as D (6 bases). The CDR3 sequence is 15 residues long. V gave up 6 bases and J gave up 0 bases, with 12 bases separating them. CDR1 is ENHRY and CDR2 is SYGVKD in the germline V gene. CDR3 sequence reads: CAIRPIGSSYNEQFF. DNA for the CDR3: TGTGCCATCAGGCCTATCGGGAGCTCCTACAATGAGCAGTTCTTC.

This clonotype was detected a few times. The gene calls are TRBV20-1 and TRBJ1-5, with 7 positions matching TRBD1. Germline CDR1 is DFQATT and CDR2 is SNEGSKA (reference sequence). Unmatched junction bases numbered 8, after V lost 5 bases and J lost 1 base. The CDR3 has 15 residues. CDR3 protein: CSALQGFVSNQPQHF. The CDR3 region has the DNA TGCAGTGCTTTACAGGGGTTTGTAAGCAATCAGCCCCAGCATTTT.

The chain carries TRBV6-1 and TRBJ2-7; 13 nucleotides match TRBD2. This CDR3 has 14 residues. CDR1 is MNHNS, CDR2 SASEGT, per germline. The trim removed 6 bases at V and 6 bases at J, leaving 5 bases unmatched. This CDR3 is CASSQGLAGFEQYF. In DNA form, the CDR3 reads TGTGCCAGCAGCCAGGGACTAGCGGGATTCGAGCAGTACTTC.

In its sample, this clonotype was seen a few times. The chain couples TRBV3-1 to TRBJ2-7, with 10 bases matching TRBD2. The CDR3 has 15 amino acids. In germline, CDR1 is LGHDT, CDR2 YNNKEL (reference sequence). The V and J ends lost 2 bases and 4 bases, in that order; junction bases with no gene match: 5. The chain's CDR3 is CASSQSGTSDYEQYF. CDR3 coding DNA: TGTGCCAGCAGCCAATCCGGGACTAGCGATTACGAGCAGTACTTC.

V usage is TRBV11-2 and J usage is TRBJ2-5; D perhaps matches TRBD1 (6 bases). Trimming shortened V by 6 bases and J by 2 bases, and 10 bases separated the two germline ends. This CDR3 region has 13 residues. From germline, CDR1 is SGHAT and CDR2 FQNNGV. For the CDR3, the DNA is TGTGCCAGCAGTGGGGGCAGACAAGAGACCCAGTACTTC. Amino acid sequence: CASSGGRQETQYF.

This clonotype was seen many times. The rearrangement joins TRBV20-1 to TRBJ2-3; no clear D. The CDR3 is 13 residues long. V was clipped by 6 bases and J by 3 bases, with 13 bases between them. Looked up from germline, CDR1 is DFQATT and CDR2 is SNEGSKA (reference sequence). DNA of the CDR3: TGCAGTGCGGGTCCTTACAAGACAGATACGCAGTATTTT. Amino acid sequence: CSAGPYKTDTQYF.